This record concerns one T cell receptor beta chain sequence. This sample is part of a study of shared clonotypes between healthy human individuals. Data came from immunoSEQ multiplex PCR; TCRdb stores just in-frame clones and leaves some out. In the table there are more than 2,000,000 clones, roughly 93% of which are singletons. The V gene's germline CDR1 is SGHDT and CDR2 YYEEEE. The CDR3 loop spans 13 amino acids. The ends were cut back, 1 base at V and 6 bases at J, with 11 bases in the middle. This TCR was recovered from a man aged 18 to 30 in good health. Some clones in this sample may be carry-over from other donors' samples. The chain recombines TRBV5-6 with TRBJ2-7; D is perhaps TRBD2 (5 bases). The sequencing sample was made of naive CD4+ T cells from PBMCs. Described subset: CD45RA+ positively selected. The chain's CDR3 is CASSLNRAGEQYF. For the CDR3, the DNA is TGTGCCAGCAGCTTGAACCGCGCGGGCGAGCAGTACTTC.